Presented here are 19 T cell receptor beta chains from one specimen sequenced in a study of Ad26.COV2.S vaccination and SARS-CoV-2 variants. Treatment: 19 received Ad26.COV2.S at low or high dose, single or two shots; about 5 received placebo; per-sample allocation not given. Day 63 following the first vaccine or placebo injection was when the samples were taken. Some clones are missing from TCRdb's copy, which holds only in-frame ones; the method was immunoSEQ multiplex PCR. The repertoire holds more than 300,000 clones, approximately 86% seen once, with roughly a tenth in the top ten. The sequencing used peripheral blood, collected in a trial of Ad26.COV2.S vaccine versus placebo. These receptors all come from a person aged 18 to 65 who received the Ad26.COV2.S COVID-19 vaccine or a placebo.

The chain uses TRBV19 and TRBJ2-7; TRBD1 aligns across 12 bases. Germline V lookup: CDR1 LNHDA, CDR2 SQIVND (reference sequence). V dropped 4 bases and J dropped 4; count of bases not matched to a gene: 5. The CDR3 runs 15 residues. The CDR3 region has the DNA TGTGCCAGTAGTAATGGGGGACAGGGGGCTTACGAGCAGTACTTC. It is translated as CASSNGGQGAYEQYF.

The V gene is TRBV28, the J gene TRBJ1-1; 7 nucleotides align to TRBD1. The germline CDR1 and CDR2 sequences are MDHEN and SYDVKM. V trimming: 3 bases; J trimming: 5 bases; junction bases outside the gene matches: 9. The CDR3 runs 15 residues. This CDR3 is CASSFRGDAITEAFF. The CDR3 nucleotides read TGTGCCAGCAGTTTCAGGGGGGACGCGATTACTGAAGCTTTCTTT.

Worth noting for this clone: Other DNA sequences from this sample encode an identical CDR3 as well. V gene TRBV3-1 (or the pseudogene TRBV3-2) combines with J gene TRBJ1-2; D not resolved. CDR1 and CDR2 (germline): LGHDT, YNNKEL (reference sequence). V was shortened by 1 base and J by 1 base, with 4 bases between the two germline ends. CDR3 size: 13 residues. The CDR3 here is CASSQGGNYGYTF. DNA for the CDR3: TGTGCCAGCAGCCAAGGGGGTAACTATGGCTACACCTTC.

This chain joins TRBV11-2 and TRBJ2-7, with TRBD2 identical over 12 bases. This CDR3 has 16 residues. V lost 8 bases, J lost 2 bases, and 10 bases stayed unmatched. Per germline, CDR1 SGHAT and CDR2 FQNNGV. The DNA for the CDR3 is TGTGCCAGCGGCAGGACTAGCGGGGTCTTACCCTACGAGCAGTACTTC. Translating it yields CASGRTSGVLPYEQYF.

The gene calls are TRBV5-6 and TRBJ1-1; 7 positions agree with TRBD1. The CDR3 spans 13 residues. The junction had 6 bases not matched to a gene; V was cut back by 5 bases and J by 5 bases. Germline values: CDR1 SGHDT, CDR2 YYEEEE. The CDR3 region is CASSYGQVTEAFF. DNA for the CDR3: TGTGCCAGCAGTTACGGACAGGTTACTGAAGCTTTCTTT.

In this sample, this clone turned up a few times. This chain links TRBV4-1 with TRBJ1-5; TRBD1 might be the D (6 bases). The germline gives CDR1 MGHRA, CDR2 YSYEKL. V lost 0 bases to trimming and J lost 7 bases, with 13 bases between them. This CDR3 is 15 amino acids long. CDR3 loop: CASSQDNWDTQPQHF. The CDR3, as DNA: TGCGCCAGCAGCCAAGATAATTGGGACACCCAGCCCCAGCATTTT.

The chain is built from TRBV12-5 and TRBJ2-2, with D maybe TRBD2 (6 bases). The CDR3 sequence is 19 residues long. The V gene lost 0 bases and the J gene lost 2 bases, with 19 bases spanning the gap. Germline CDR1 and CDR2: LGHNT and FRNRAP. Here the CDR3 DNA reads TGTGCTAGTGGTTTGGTAAGGGACGGACTACGCCTAAACACCGGGGAGCTGTTTTTT. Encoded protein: CASGLVRDGLRLNTGELFF.

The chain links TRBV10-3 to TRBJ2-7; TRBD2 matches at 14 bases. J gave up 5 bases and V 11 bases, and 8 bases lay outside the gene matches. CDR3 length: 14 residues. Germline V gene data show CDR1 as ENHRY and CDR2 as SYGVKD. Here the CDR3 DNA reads TGTGCCCAGTCTTCGGGACTAGCGGGAGACGAGCAGTACTTC. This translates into CAQSSGLAGDEQYF.

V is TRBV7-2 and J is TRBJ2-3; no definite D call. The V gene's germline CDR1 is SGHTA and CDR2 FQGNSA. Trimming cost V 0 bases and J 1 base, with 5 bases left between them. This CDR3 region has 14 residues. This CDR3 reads CASSLAEGTDTQYF. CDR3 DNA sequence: TGTGCCAGCAGCTTAGCTGAGGGCACAGATACGCAGTATTTT.

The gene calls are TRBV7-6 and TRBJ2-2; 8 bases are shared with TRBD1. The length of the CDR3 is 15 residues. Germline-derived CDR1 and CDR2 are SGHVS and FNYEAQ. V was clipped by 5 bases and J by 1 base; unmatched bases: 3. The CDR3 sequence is CASSLTGENTGELFF. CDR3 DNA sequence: TGTGCCAGCAGCCTGACAGGGGAGAACACCGGGGAGCTGTTTTTT.

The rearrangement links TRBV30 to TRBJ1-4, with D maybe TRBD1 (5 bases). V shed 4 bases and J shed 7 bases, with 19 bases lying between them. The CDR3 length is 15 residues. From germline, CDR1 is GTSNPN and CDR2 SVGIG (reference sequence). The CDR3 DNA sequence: TGTGCCTGGACCTATAGGGGTGGCAGTAGTGAAAAACTGTTTTTT. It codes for CAWTYRGGSSEKLFF.

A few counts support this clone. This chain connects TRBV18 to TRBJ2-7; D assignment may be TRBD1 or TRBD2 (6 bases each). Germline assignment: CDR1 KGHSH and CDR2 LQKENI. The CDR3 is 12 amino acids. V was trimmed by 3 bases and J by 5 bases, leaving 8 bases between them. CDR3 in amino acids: CASSPEGDEQYF. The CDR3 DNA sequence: TGTGCCAGCTCACCGGAGGGGGACGAGCAGTACTTC.

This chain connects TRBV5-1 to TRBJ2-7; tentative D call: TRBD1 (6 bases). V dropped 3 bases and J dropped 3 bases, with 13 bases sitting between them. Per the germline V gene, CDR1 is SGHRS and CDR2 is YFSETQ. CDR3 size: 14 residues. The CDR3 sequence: CASSSVQGIYEQYF. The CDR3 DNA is TGCGCCAGCAGCTCGGTACAGGGAATCTACGAGCAGTACTTC.

CDR3 nucleotides: TGTGCCAGCAGCTTAGATGGGCCAAATCTTCAGTACTTC. This encodes CASSLDGPNLQYF. This chain connects TRBV7-9 to TRBJ2-4; D gene uncertain. Looked up from germline, CDR1 is SEHNR and CDR2 is FQNEAQ (reference sequence). This CDR3 has 13 amino acids. V was shortened by 1 base and J by 11 bases, with 12 bases between the two germline ends.

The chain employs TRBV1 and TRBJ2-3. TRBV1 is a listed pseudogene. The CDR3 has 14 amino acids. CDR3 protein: CTSSQEGSTDTQYF. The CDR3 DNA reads TGCACCAGCAGCCAAGAGGGTAGCACAGATACGCAGTATTTT.

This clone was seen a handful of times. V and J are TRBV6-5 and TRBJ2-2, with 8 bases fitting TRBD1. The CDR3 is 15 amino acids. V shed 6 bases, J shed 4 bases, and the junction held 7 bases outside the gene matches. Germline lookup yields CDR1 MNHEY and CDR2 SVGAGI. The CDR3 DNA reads TGTGCCAGCAGGGACAGGGTCTGGGGCACCGGGGAGCTGTTTTTT. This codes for CASRDRVWGTGELFF.

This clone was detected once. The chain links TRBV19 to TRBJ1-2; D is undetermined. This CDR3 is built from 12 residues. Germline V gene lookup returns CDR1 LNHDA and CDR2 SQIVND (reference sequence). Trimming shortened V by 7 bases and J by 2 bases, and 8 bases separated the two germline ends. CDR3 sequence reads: CASTVSNYGYTF. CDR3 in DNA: TGTGCCAGTACCGTCTCAAACTATGGCTACACCTTC.

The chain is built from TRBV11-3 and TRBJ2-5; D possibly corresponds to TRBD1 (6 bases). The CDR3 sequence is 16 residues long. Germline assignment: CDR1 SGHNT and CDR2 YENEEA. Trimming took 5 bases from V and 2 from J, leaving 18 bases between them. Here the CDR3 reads CASSPGPGQQQETQYF. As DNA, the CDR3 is TGTGCCAGCAGCCCAGGCCCCGGACAGCAGCAAGAGACCCAGTACTTC.

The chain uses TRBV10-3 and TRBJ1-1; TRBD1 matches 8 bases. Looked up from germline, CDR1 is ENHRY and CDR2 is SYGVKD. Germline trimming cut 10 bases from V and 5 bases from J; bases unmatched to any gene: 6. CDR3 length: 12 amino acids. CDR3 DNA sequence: TGTGCCAGTCAGGGGGCTGAGACTGAAGCTTTCTTT. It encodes CASQGAETEAFF.